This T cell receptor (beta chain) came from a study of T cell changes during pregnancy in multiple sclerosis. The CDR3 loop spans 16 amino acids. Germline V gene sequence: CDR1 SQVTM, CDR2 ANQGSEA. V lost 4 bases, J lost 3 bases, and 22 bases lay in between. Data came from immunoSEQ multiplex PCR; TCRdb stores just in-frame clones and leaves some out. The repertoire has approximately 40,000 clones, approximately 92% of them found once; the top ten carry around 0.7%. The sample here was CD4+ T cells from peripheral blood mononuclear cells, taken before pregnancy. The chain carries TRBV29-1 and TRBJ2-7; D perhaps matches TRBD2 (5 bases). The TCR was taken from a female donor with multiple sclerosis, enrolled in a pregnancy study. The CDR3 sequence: CSVVLAPKKSNYEQYF. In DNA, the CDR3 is TGCAGCGTTGTCCTAGCCCCTAAAAAATCTAACTACGAGCAGTACTTC.